This T cell receptor beta chain was sequenced for a study of blood T cell repertoires in COVID-19. Study as a whole: In each case, the material was cDNA or gDNA derived from T cells, B-cell-depleted T cells, or PBMCs.

Sequenced by immunoSEQ multiplex PCR; TCRdb stores in-frame clones only, minus some. The repertoire consists of under 200,000 clones, with approximately 86% occurring once and the leading ten covering roughly 2.4%. A Seattle source enrolled patients during active infection and followed them longitudinally. Specimen: peripheral blood. This clonotype was obtained from a woman aged 80 or older with COVID-19, enrolled during active disease.

The CDR3 sequence: CASSPLGGRGGYGYTF. CDR3 DNA: TGTGCCAGCAGTCCATTGGGGGGGCGAGGAGGTTATGGCTACACCTTC. The chain carries TRBV7-2 and TRBJ1-2; D possibly corresponds to TRBD1 (6 bases). The V gene's germline CDR1 is SGHTA and CDR2 FQGNSA. V lost 6 bases and J 5 bases, leaving 22 bases between the germline ends. This CDR3 is 16 amino acids long.